This T cell receptor beta chain originates from a study of molecular identifiers for immune sequencing clone quantification. As regards this clonotype: A much bigger clone sits one base away, suggesting this may be a read error.

Every naive CD8 library was made from between about 17,000 and 1,000,000 sorted cells with 10%, 30% or 50% RNA. TCRdb ran MiXCR on the PCR reads and lists one entry per CDR3 protein. The top ten hold around 4.2% of the sample, which has about 100,000 distinct CDR3 sequences, approximately 40% seen once. CDR3 length equals 13 residues. The germline gives CDR1 MGHRA, CDR2 YSYEKL. Trimming at V came to 6 bases and at J to 3 bases, leaving 4 bases not matched to a gene. The chain recombines TRBV4-1 with TRBJ1-1, with 7 bases identical to TRBD1. Sequencing input: naive CD8+ T cells from blood, with Jurkat cell RNA spiked in. Indicated subset: FACS-sorted CD8+CD4-CCR7+CD45RA+ naive T cells. The sequence derives from a human donor in good health. Some libraries in this study had Jurkat cell RNA spiked in. For the CDR3, the DNA is TGCGCCAGCAGACTGGGACAGCACACTGAAGCTTTCTTT. Translation gives CASRLGQHTEAFF.